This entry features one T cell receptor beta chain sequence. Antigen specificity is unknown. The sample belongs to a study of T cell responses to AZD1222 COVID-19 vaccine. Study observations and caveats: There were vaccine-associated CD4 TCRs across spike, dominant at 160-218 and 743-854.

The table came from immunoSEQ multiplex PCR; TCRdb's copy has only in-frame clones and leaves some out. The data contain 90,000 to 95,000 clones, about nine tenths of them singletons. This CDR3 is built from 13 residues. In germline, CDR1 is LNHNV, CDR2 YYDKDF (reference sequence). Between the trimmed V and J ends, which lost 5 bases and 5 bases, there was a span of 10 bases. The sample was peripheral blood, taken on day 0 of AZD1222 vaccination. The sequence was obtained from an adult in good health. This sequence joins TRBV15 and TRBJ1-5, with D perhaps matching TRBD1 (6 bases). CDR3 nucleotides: TGTGCCACCAGCCTACAGGGAGATCAGCCCCAGCATTTT. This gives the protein CATSLQGDQPQHF.